One and the same sample provided the 28 T cell receptor beta chains below, sequenced in a study of tumor and adjacent non-tumor tissue in lung cancer. The template was RNA from unsorted bulk tissue. The library came from three nested PCR rounds adapted from ARM-PCR protocols. From the multiplex PCR reads, TCRdb called clonotypes with MiXCR, one entry per CDR3 protein. The table lists 90,000 to 110,000 distinct CDR3 sequences, approximately 71% of them singletons. The sequenced material came from lung tumor tissue. The receptors stem from a woman aged 55 to 70 with non-small cell lung cancer.

As concerns this clonotype: A single base separates this from a much larger clone, so it may be a read error. V and J are TRBV20-1 and TRBJ2-5; maybe TRBD2 (5 bases). This CDR3 region has 13 residues. CDR1 DFQATT and CDR2 SNEGSKA come from the germline V gene (reference sequence). CDR3 sequence: CSALSGFLETQYF. Written as DNA, the CDR3 is TGCAGCGCCCTATCGGGATTTCTAGAGACCCAGTACTTC.

A note on this clonotype: The junction departs from germline at one end; a sequencing error may be responsible. The chain combines TRBV11-3 with TRBJ1-1; D unclear. The CDR3 is 15 amino acids. CDR1 SGHNT and CDR2 YENEEA come from the germline V gene. CDR3: CTSSLDFSGNTEAFF. The CDR3 nucleotides read TGTACCAGCAGCTTAGACTTCTCGGGAAACACTGAAGCTTTCTTT.

Comment on this clonotype: A much larger clone sits a single nucleotide away, making a read error possible. The chain combines TRBV6-2 or TRBV6-3 with TRBJ1-5, with D possibly being TRBD1 (6 bases). CDR1 and CDR2 (germline): MNHEY, SVGEGT. The CDR3 runs 12 residues. The CDR3 region has the DNA TGTGCCAGCAGGGGGGCGGGTCAGACCCAGCATTTT. Its translation: CASRGAGQTQHF.

About this clonotype itself: Just one base apart from a much larger clone, this may be a read error. This sequence joins TRBV20-1 and TRBJ1-2; no reliable D call. The germline V gene encodes CDR1 DFQATT and CDR2 SNEGSKA (reference sequence). CDR3 length: 14 amino acids. The CDR3 sequence is CCAPRAGRNYGYTF. In DNA form, the CDR3 reads TGCTGTGCTCCGCGGGCCGGCCGAAACTATGGCTACACCTTC.

The CDR3 is CASSLVAPGTGDNEQFF. CDR3 bases: TGTGCCAGCAGCTTAGTAGCCCCCGGGACGGGGGACAATGAGCAGTTCTTC. The chain employs TRBV11-3 and TRBJ2-1; weak D call: TRBD2 (6 bases). The CDR3 has 17 amino acids. V was pared by 1 base and J by 5 bases, with 18 bases between. The germline V gene has CDR1 SGHNT and CDR2 YENEEA.

As concerns this clonotype: Since no conserved phenylalanine or tryptophan closes the CDR3, a read error is the likely cause. The chain links TRBV5-6 to TRBJ2-7; D uncertain. Germline assignment: CDR1 SGHDT and CDR2 YYEEEE. The CDR3 contains 13 residues. V lost 3 bases, J lost 6 bases, and 13 bases lay in between. The CDR3 spells CASSWATRTEQYL. The DNA of the CDR3 is TGTGCCAGCAGCTGGGCTACAAGGACCGAGCAGTACTTA.

Details on this clonotype: It is unclear where the CDR3 begins or ends on the DNA, so no DNA is shown, and the CDR3 is as TCRdb lists it. The rearrangement links TRBV29-1 to TRBJ1-2. Germline CDR1 SQVTM, CDR2 ANQGSEA. Including both end residues, the CDR3 is 11 amino acids long. The chain's CDR3 is CMAGMDYGCTF.

The V gene is TRBV12-3 or TRBV12-4, the J gene TRBJ2-3, with D possibly being TRBD1 (6 bases). The CDR3 covers 16 residues. Trimming took 7 bases from V and 2 from J, leaving 19 bases between them. The CDR3 here is CASISVWTAITDTQYF. The CDR3 DNA reads TGTGCCAGCATCTCCGTTTGGACAGCAATCACAGATACGCAGTATTTT.

The V gene is TRBV5-1, the J gene TRBJ1-2, with 11 bases aligning to TRBD1. The V segment lost 8 bases and the J segment 5 bases; nucleotides outside the gene matches: 8. CDR3 length: 14 amino acids. From germline, CDR1 is SGHRS and CDR2 YFSETQ. The CDR3 DNA is TGCGCCAGTAACCCGGACAGGGGGCAGTATGGCTACACCTTC. Translation: CASNPDRGQYGYTF. Full variable domain (rest looked up from reference TRBV5-1 and TRBJ1-2): KAGVTQTPRYLIKTRGQQVTLSCSPISGHRSVSWYQQTPGQGLQFLFEYFSETQRNKGNFPGRFSGRQFSNSRSEMNVSTLELGDSALYLCASNPDRGQYGYTFGSGTRLTVV.

Details on this clonotype: One end of the junction does not line up with germline, which may come from a read error. The rearrangement links TRBV11-3 to TRBJ2-3; the match to TRBD2 covers 7 bases. The germline gives CDR1 SGHNT, CDR2 YENEEA. The CDR3 consists of 16 residues. The CDR3 protein is CASSSGLDGATDTLYF. CDR3 DNA: TGTGCCAGTAGCTCAGGACTAGATGGGGCCACAGATACGCTGTATTTT.

Many counts were recorded for this clonotype. The chain uses TRBV6-1 and TRBJ2-2; possible D gene TRBD2, 5 bases. Germline CDR1 MNHNS, CDR2 SASEGT. Trimming pared 2 bases from V and 5 bases from J, leaving 9 bases between. This CDR3 is built from 14 residues. The DNA for the CDR3 is TGTGCCAGCAGTGAATACGGGGATACCGGGGAGCTGTTTTTT. It specifies CASSEYGDTGELFF.

With respect to this clonotype: Just one base apart from a much larger clone, this may be a read error. J is TRBJ2-1 and V is TRBV12-3 or TRBV12-4; TRBD1 matches 7 bases. The CDR3 spans 15 residues. For the CDR3, the DNA is TGTGCCAGCAGTTTAGGACAGGGTTACTACGATGAGCAGTTCTTC. This encodes CASSLGQGYYDEQFF.

Comment on this clonotype: Here the CDR3 omits its conserved ending phenylalanine or tryptophan, so a read error is the likely source. The chain has TRBV28 and TRBJ2-1; D ambiguous. The germline gives CDR1 MDHEN, CDR2 SYDVKM. The CDR3 is made up of 13 amino acids. CDR3: CASNLSRYNEQFL. CDR3 DNA sequence: TGTGCCAGCAATTTATCCCGATACAATGAGCAGTTCTTA.

This chain joins TRBV6-2 or TRBV6-3 and TRBJ2-1; a possible D gene is TRBD2 (6 bases). The CDR3 totals 14 residues. CDR1 MNHEY and CDR2 SVGEGT come from the germline V gene. V was shortened by 5 bases and J by 2 bases, with 10 bases between the two germline ends. The CDR3 protein is CASSGLFPYNEQFF. CDR3 nucleotide sequence: TGTGCCAGCAGTGGACTATTCCCCTACAATGAGCAGTTCTTC.

This clonotype was found a few times. The gene calls are TRBV2 and TRBJ2-7; 9 nucleotides align to TRBD2. This CDR3 region has 20 residues. Germline V gives CDR1 SNHLY, CDR2 FYNNEI. J lost 3 bases, V lost 3 bases, and 21 bases had no gene match. For the CDR3, the DNA is TGTGCCAGCAGTGACGTGGGCGCCCCTTATTTGGCGGGAGGGCTCTACGAGCAGTACTTC. Protein product: CASSDVGAPYLAGGLYEQYF.

Of note for this clonotype: One junction end disagrees with the germline gene, perhaps due to a read error. This chain connects TRBV4-1 to TRBJ2-1; tentatively, D is TRBD1 (5 bases). The CDR3 extends over 16 amino acids. Germline values: CDR1 MGHRA, CDR2 YSYEKL. DNA of the CDR3: TGCGCCGGCAGCCAAGAGACAGTCATCTACTACAATGAGCAGTTCTTC. Translating gives CAGSQETVIYYNEQFF.

Concerning this clonotype itself: A much larger clone lies one base from this, so it may be a read error. The J gene is TRBJ2-1, the V gene TRBV29-1, with D possibly matching TRBD1 (5 bases). In germline, CDR1 is SQVTM, CDR2 ANQGSEA. This CDR3 contains 12 residues. Trimming stripped 7 bases from V and 8 bases from J, with 15 bases between. The DNA of the CDR3 is TGCAGCGGCCAGCCCCAGGGATATGAGCAGTTCTTC. Its protein product is CSGQPQGYEQFF.

A word on this clonotype: This may come from a read error, since a much larger clone is one base off. The rearrangement uses TRBV6-1 and TRBJ1-1; D might be TRBD1 (6 bases). The CDR3 is made up of 15 amino acids. Looked up from germline, CDR1 is MNHNS and CDR2 is SASEGT. V lost 5 bases and J 0 bases, leaving 13 bases between the germline ends. The CDR3 coding sequence is TGTGCCAGCAGTCTGGAGACAGGCATGAACACTGAAGCTTTCTTT. Its translation: CASSLETGMNTEAFF.

With respect to this clonotype: This may be a read error, as it is one base from a much larger clone. This sequence joins TRBV12-5 and TRBJ1-1; D perhaps matches TRBD1 (5 bases). The CDR3 runs to 13 residues. Germline loops: CDR1 LGHNT, CDR2 FRNRAP. The CDR3 loop reads CVSGLEGRGEAFF. CDR3 in DNA: TGTGTTAGTGGTTTGGAGGGGCGGGGTGAAGCTTTCTTT.

About this clonotype itself: Relative to the germline gene, one junction end is altered; a read error may explain this. The V and J genes are TRBV27 and TRBJ1-1, with 7 bases aligning to TRBD1. Looked up from germline, CDR1 is MNHEY and CDR2 is SMNVEV (reference sequence). This CDR3 is built from 15 residues. CDR3 nucleotides: TGCGCCAGCAGTCGACAGGGCCGAACGAACACTGAAGCTTTCTTT. Translating it yields CASSRQGRTNTEAFF.

The chain couples TRBV6-5 to TRBJ2-1, with TRBD2 identical over 10 bases. The trim removed 2 bases at V and 7 bases at J, leaving 8 bases unmatched. This CDR3 spans 16 amino acids. Germline CDR1 is MNHEY and CDR2 is SVGAGI. The CDR3 is CASSYKSSGGYNEQFF. The CDR3 nucleotides are TGTGCCAGCAGTTACAAGTCTAGCGGGGGTTATAATGAGCAGTTCTTC.

In the case of this clonotype: Just one base apart from a much larger clone, this may be a read error. The rearrangement joins TRBV10-3 to TRBJ2-4; D might be TRBD1 (6 bases). The CDR3 extends over 13 amino acids. Per germline, CDR1 ENHRY and CDR2 SYGVKD. Trimming removed 5 bases from V and 6 bases from J, with 11 bases in between. CDR3 residues: CAISKVQGNIQYF. The CDR3 DNA is TGTGCCATCAGTAAGGTACAGGGAAACATTCAGTACTTC.

In the case of this clonotype: Mismatch with germline at one junction end may stem from a read error. The J gene is TRBJ2-2, the V gene TRBV20-1; TRBD2 aligns across 7 bases. This CDR3 has 14 amino acids. Germline values: CDR1 DFQATT, CDR2 SNEGSKA (reference sequence). CDR3 sequence reads: CSVSSSSGTGELFF. The CDR3 bases are TGCAGTGTTTCCAGCTCTAGCGGCACCGGCGAGCTATTTTTT.

A remark on this clonotype: The final CDR3 position lacks the conserved phenylalanine or tryptophan, pointing to a likely read error. The chain carries TRBV11-3 and TRBJ2-1, with TRBD2 matching over 12 bases. Germline V gene lookup returns CDR1 SGHNT and CDR2 YENEEA. The CDR3 extends over 17 amino acids. The CDR3: CPSNLELTSGSHNDQFL. For the CDR3, the DNA is TGTCCCAGCAACTTAGAGTTGACTAGCGGGAGCCACAATGATCAGTTCTTA.

This chain uses TRBV11-2 with TRBJ2-7; 11 bases fit TRBD2. Germline values: CDR1 SGHAT, CDR2 FQNNGV. The J segment lost 3 bases and the V segment lost 3 bases, leaving 4 bases of the junction unmatched. The CDR3 spans 15 residues. CDR3 DNA sequence: TGTGCCAGCAGCTTTGGGACTAGCGGAGACTACGAGCAGTACTTC. This translates into CASSFGTSGDYEQYF.

V gene TRBV7-8 combines with J gene TRBJ2-3, with TRBD2 identical over 10 bases. The CDR3 is 16 residues long. V gave up 3 bases and J gave up 6 bases; unmatched junction bases: 9. CDR1 and CDR2 from the germline V gene are SGHVS and FQNEAQ. Here the CDR3 DNA reads TGTGCCAGCAGCTTGCTAGCGGGGGTGCCGGGGGATACGCAGTATTTT. Protein: CASSLLAGVPGDTQYF. The complete variable domain, with remaining parts taken from reference TRBV7-8 and TRBJ2-3, reads GAGVSQSPRYKVAKRGQDVALRCDPISGHVSLFWYQQALGQGPEFLTYFQNEAQLDKSGLPSDRFFAERPEGSVSTLKIQRTQQEDSAVYLCASSLLAGVPGDTQYFGPGTRLTVL.

V and J are TRBV11-3 and TRBJ2-1; 7 bases are shared with TRBD1. J was trimmed by 13 bases and V by 2 bases; bases with no gene match: 14. Germline values: CDR1 SGHNT, CDR2 YENEEA. The CDR3 is 15 residues long. CDR3 DNA sequence: TGTGCCAGCAGCTTAACGGCAGGGGGTTACAATGCACAGTTCTTC. This codes for CASSLTAGGYNAQFF.

As regards this clonotype: At one of its ends the junction is not consistent with the germline gene, which may arise from a read error. The chain combines TRBV12-3 or TRBV12-4 with TRBJ1-2, with 8 positions matching TRBD1. The CDR3 extends over 14 amino acids. CDR3 protein: CATSFGAGGNGYTF. The DNA of the CDR3 is TGTGCCACCAGTTTTGGGGCAGGGGGCAATGGCTACACCTTC.